Listed below are T cell receptor beta chains from one sample, sequenced in a study of T cells in narcolepsy. Sequencing used immunoSEQ multiplex PCR; TCRdb keeps in-frame clones, though not all of them. Counted here are approximately 25,000 clones, 70% to 80% occurring once; the ten biggest clones make up approximately 6.3%. Material for sequencing was memory (CD45RA-) CD4+ T cells from blood. The origin of the receptors is a human donor in good health. CDR3s include the opening cysteine and the closing phenylalanine or tryptophan. D genes are given only for firm matches. A clone size is listed for some rows: how often the clone was seen (once, few, many), or a class if it is expanded.

>-|TRBJ1-5|-|TRBV6-4
CASSDEGRGNQPQHF
TGTGCCAGCAGTGACGAGGGACGGGGCAATCAGCCCCAGCATTTT
>-|TRBJ1-4|-|TRBV7-3
CASSYDSPNGGKLFF
TGTGCCAGCAGTTATGACAGCCCCAATGGCGGAAAACTGTTTTTT
>few|TRBJ1-5|-|TRBV7-2
CASSLDQVQPQHF
TGTGCCAGCAGCTTAGATCAGGTACAGCCCCAGCATTTT
>-|TRBJ2-7|TRBD1|TRBV18
CASSPQRTGLIYEQYF
TGTGCCAGCTCACCACAGAGGACAGGGTTAATCTACGAGCAGTACTTC
>-|TRBJ2-3|-|TRBV9
CASSVGGHTQYF
TGTGCCAGCAGCGTAGGAGGCCATACGCAGTATTTT
>-|TRBJ2-1|-|TRBV5-8
CASSRTHYNEQFF
TGTGCCAGCAGCCGGACCCATTACAATGAGCAGTTCTTC
>-|TRBJ1-2|-|TRBV27
CASSLWGTANYGYTF
TGTGCCAGCAGTTTATGGGGGACGGCTAACTATGGCTACACCTTC
>-|TRBJ1-2|-|TRBV28
CASNNRVYGYTF
TGTGCCAGCAATAACAGGGTTTATGGCTACACCTTC
>-|TRBJ2-7|TRBD1|TRBV19
CASRGTGGSYEQYF
TGTGCCAGTAGGGGGACAGGGGGCTCCTACGAGCAGTACTTC
>-|TRBJ2-5|TRBD1|TRBV9
CASSLTGVNQETQYF
TGTGCCAGCAGTCTTACAGGGGTCAATCAAGAGACCCAGTACTTC
>-|TRBJ1-1|-|TRBV15
CATSRSGDTEAFF
TGTGCCACCAGCCGCTCGGGAGATACTGAAGCTTTCTTT
>few|TRBJ2-1|TRBD1|TRBV7-8
CASSPNARTGGLFF
TGTGCCAGCAGCCCGAATGCTCGGACAGGGGGCCTATTCTTC
>-|TRBJ1-1|-|TRBV19
CASTTGRYRAGFDSTEAFF
TGTGCCAGTACCACCGGGAGGTACCGTGCGGGGTTTGACAGCACTGAAGCTTTCTTT
>-|TRBJ2-7|-|TRBV10-3
CAISESEGGGRGEQYF
TGTGCCATCAGTGAGTCAGAAGGAGGGGGCCGTGGCGAGCAGTACTTC
>once|TRBJ2-3|-|TRBV2
CASRDDTSGPSSTDTQYF
TGTGCCAGCAGAGACGATACCTCGGGTCCCTCTAGCACAGATACGCAGTATTTT
>once|TRBJ1-1|-|TRBV28
CASSAPRGGAANTEAFF
TGTGCCAGCAGTGCCCCCAGGGGAGGCGCGGCGAACACTGAAGCTTTCTTT
>-|TRBJ1-1|-|TRBV6-6
CASSREGDTEAFF
TGTGCCAGCAGCCGAGAGGGGGACACTGAAGCTTTCTTT
>-|TRBJ1-6|-|TRBV9
CASSASVGSPLHF
TGTGCCAGCAGCGCGTCCGTGGGTTCACCCCTCCACTTT
>-|TRBJ2-4|-|TRBV10-1
CASSDSREAKNIQYF
TGCGCCAGCAGTGACTCCAGGGAGGCCAAAAACATTCAGTACTTC